This T cell receptor (beta chain) was found in a study of blood T cell repertoires in COVID-19. Across the study: From T cells, B-cell-depleted T cells, or PBMCs came the material, which was cDNA or gDNA.

Per the study methods: Amplification with reference gene primers provided the estimates of nucleated cell counts. Repertoires were generated with immunoSEQ multiplex PCR, while TCRdb's copy carries only in-frame clones and drops some. The V and J calls and the clone size are those of that table, but D and trimming were determined from the DNA. Of about 150,000 clones in the sample, around 84% are singletons; the top ten hold about 7.8%. This clone was counted a single time. The germline V and J ends were trimmed by 0 bases and 6 bases, with 19 bases remaining between them. The CDR3 contains 16 residues. CDR1 and CDR2 (germline): SGHRS, YFSETQ.

Specimen: peripheral blood. This rearrangement joins TRBV5-1 to TRBJ2-7; TRBD1 might be the D (6 bases). The clonotype was recovered from a woman aged 50 to 60 in a cohort sampled during active or convalescent COVID-19. The CDR3 spells CASSLGPLTQGGEQYF. The CDR3 DNA sequence: TGCGCCAGCAGCTTGGGTCCCCTCACACAGGGCGGCGAGCAGTACTTC.